This passage covers 24 T cell receptor beta chains from one sample sequenced in a study of blood T cell repertoires in COVID-19. Sequenced by immunoSEQ multiplex PCR; TCRdb stores in-frame clones only, minus some. This sample has tens of thousands of clones, with around 89% found just once. The sequencing sample was made of peripheral blood. The receptors were gathered from a human donor in a cohort sampled during active COVID-19.

By share, this clone counts as medium-sized. The chain employs TRBV2 and TRBJ1-6; TRBD1 matches 7 bases. This CDR3 comprises 14 residues. Germline trimming cut 8 bases from V and 3 bases from J; bases unmatched to any gene: 4. Germline CDR1 and CDR2: SNHLY and FYNNEI. CDR3: CASRRDSYNSPLHF. The DNA of the CDR3 is TGTGCCAGCCGACGGGACAGCTATAATTCACCCCTCCACTTT. The entire variable domain, with the rest obtained from reference TRBV2 and TRBJ1-6, is as follows: EPEVTQTPSHQVTQMGQEVILRCVPISNHLYFYWYRQILGQKVEFLVSFYNNEISEKSEIFDDQFSVERPDGSNFTLKIRSTKLEDSAMYFCASRRDSYNSPLHFGNGTRLTVT.

V usage is TRBV10-1 and J usage is TRBJ2-6; TRBD1 aligns across 8 bases. The CDR3 has 16 amino acids. Germline CDR1 reads WNHNN; CDR2 reads SYGVQD (reference sequence). Trimming removed 5 bases from V and 4 bases from J; junction bases left unmatched: 7. The CDR3 sequence is CASSKQGAVGANVLTF. DNA of the CDR3: TGCGCCAGCAGTAAGCAGGGGGCAGTAGGGGCCAACGTCCTGACTTTC.

The rearrangement uses TRBV29-1 and TRBJ2-7; 7 bases line up with TRBD1. The germline gives CDR1 SQVTM, CDR2 ANQGSEA. CDR3 length: 13 residues. V trimming: 5 bases; J trimming: 5 bases; junction bases outside the gene matches: 9. CDR3 in amino acids: CSVTTRGHHEQYF. DNA of the CDR3: TGCAGCGTTACGACGAGGGGGCACCACGAGCAGTACTTC.

The V call is TRBV9, the J call TRBJ1-1, with D uncertain. In germline, CDR1 is SGDLS, CDR2 YYNGEE. This CDR3 region has 14 residues. Trimming shortened V by 4 bases and J by 1 base, and 11 bases separated the two germline ends. This CDR3 reads CASSSSRRNTEAFF. In DNA form, the CDR3 reads TGTGCCAGCAGCAGCAGTCGGAGGAACACTGAAGCTTTCTTT.

In its sample, this clone was seen a few times. The rearrangement uses TRBV7-2 and TRBJ1-2; weak D call: TRBD1 (6 bases). The CDR3 contains 13 residues. Between the trimmed V and J ends, which lost 5 bases and 2 bases, there was a span of 9 bases. Germline V gives CDR1 SGHTA, CDR2 FQGNSA. CDR3 bases: TGTGCCAGCAGCCCCAGGGGCAACTATGGCTACACCTTC. It specifies CASSPRGNYGYTF.

The chain recombines TRBV15 with TRBJ2-5, with D possibly TRBD2 on 6 matching bases. The V gene lost 5 bases and the J gene lost 2 bases, with 12 bases spanning the gap. Per germline, CDR1 LNHNV and CDR2 YYDKDF (reference sequence). The CDR3 runs to 14 residues. CDR3 DNA: TGTGCCACCAGCGCCCGGGACTGGCAAGAGACCCAGTACTTC. This codes for CATSARDWQETQYF. Full variable domain (outside the CDR3, taken from reference TRBV15 and TRBJ2-5): DAMVIQNPRYQVTQFGKPVTLSCSQTLNHNVMYWYQQKSSQAPKLLFHYYDKDFNNEADTPDNFQSRRPNTSFCFLDIRSPGLGDTAMYLCATSARDWQETQYFGPGTRLLVL.

This chain joins TRBV12-3 or TRBV12-4 and TRBJ1-2; D not certain. Trimming cost V 2 bases and J 1 base, with 5 bases left between them. This CDR3 is built from 13 residues. Here the CDR3 reads CASSLRVNYGYTF. In DNA, the CDR3 is TGTGCCAGCAGTTTACGGGTTAACTATGGCTACACCTTC.

This chain links TRBV4-2 with TRBJ1-2; 12 positions agree with TRBD1. From germline, CDR1 is LGHNA and CDR2 YNFKEQ. The V gene end was trimmed by 0 bases and the J gene end by 5 bases; junction bases not matched to a gene: 10. CDR3 length: 18 amino acids. For the CDR3, the DNA is TGTGCCAGCAGCCAAGAGGGACAGGGGGCGCTTAAGGAGTATGGCTACACCTTC. Protein sequence: CASSQEGQGALKEYGYTF.

The chain employs TRBV24-1 and TRBJ2-7; TRBD2 aligns across 9 bases. Trimming took 4 bases from V and 3 from J; bases not matched to a gene: 6. This CDR3 contains 15 residues. CDR1 and CDR2 from the germline V gene are KGHDR and SFDVKD. CDR3 DNA: TGTGCCACCAGTGACGGTTTAGCGGGAGACTACGAGCAGTACTTC. Its protein is CATSDGLAGDYEQYF.

The chain employs TRBV14 and TRBJ2-2, with D perhaps TRBD1 (6 bases). There are 17 residues in the CDR3. V was shortened by 2 bases and J by 1 base, with 14 bases between the two germline ends. Germline V gene data show CDR1 as SGHDN and CDR2 as FVKESK. CDR3 coding DNA: TGTGCCAGCAGCCAAAAAACGGACAGCCGGAACACCGGGGAGCTGTTTTTT. It encodes CASSQKTDSRNTGELFF. The entire variable domain, with the rest obtained from reference TRBV14 and TRBJ2-2, is as follows: EAGVTQFPSHSVIEKGQTVTLRCDPISGHDNLYWYRRVMGKEIKFLLHFVKESKQDESGMPNNRFLAERTGGTYSTLKVQPAELEDSGVYFCASSQKTDSRNTGELFFGEGSRLTVL.

V is TRBV18 and J is TRBJ2-7; D is perhaps TRBD2 (6 bases). The CDR3 is 14 residues long. The germline gives CDR1 KGHSH, CDR2 LQKENI. V lost 2 bases and J 6 bases, leaving 14 bases between the germline ends. For the CDR3, the DNA is TGTGCCAGCTCACCATCGGGGGACCGCGGCGAGCAGTACTTC. Its protein product is CASSPSGDRGEQYF.

V usage is TRBV27 and J usage is TRBJ1-1; D unresolved. V lost 6 bases and J lost 1, with 9 bases in between. Germline CDR1 is MNHEY and CDR2 is SMNVEV (reference sequence). The CDR3 is made up of 13 amino acids. The CDR3 sequence is CASRPSGNTEAFF. The CDR3 DNA follows: TGTGCCAGCAGACCGTCAGGGAACACTGAAGCTTTCTTT.

The chain couples TRBV27 to TRBJ2-5; 7 bases are shared with TRBD2. This CDR3 contains 17 residues. Unmatched junction bases numbered 15, after V lost 7 bases and J lost 1 base. Germline V gene lookup returns CDR1 MNHEY and CDR2 SMNVEV (reference sequence). The DNA for the CDR3 is TGTGCCAGCAAGCCCATTCCGAGGGGCGGGGGCCAAGAGACCCAGTACTTC. Translating gives CASKPIPRGGGQETQYF.

There are a few counts of this clone. V and J are TRBV7-8 and TRBJ1-5; no firm D call. Per the germline V gene, CDR1 is SGHVS and CDR2 is FQNEAQ. V gave up 0 bases and J gave up 9 bases, with 9 bases separating them. The CDR3 is made up of 13 amino acids. This chain's CDR3 is CASSLAYSRPQHF. The DNA for the CDR3 is TGTGCCAGCAGCTTAGCATACAGTCGGCCCCAGCATTTT.

The rearrangement joins TRBV9 to TRBJ1-2, with a weak D call TRBD1 (5 bases). The CDR3 contains 15 residues. CDR1 is SGDLS and CDR2 is YYNGEE in the germline V gene. Trimming shortened V by 4 bases and J by 2 bases, and 15 bases separated the two germline ends. The CDR3 reads CASSSPWKGNYGYTF. The CDR3, as DNA: TGTGCCAGCAGCTCACCCTGGAAGGGGAACTATGGCTACACCTTC.

The chain has TRBV7-2 and TRBJ2-3; unclear D gene. V was trimmed by 5 bases and J by 1 base, leaving 7 bases between them. The CDR3 extends over 13 amino acids. Germline values: CDR1 SGHTA, CDR2 FQGNSA. CDR3: CASSVPGTDTQYF. As DNA, the CDR3 is TGTGCCAGCAGCGTCCCTGGCACAGATACGCAGTATTTT. Full variable domain (missing parts from reference TRBV7-2 and TRBJ2-3): GAGVSQSPSNKVTEKGKDVELRCDPISGHTALYWYRQSLGQGLEFLIYFQGNSAPDKSGLPSDRFSAERTGGSVSTLTIQRTQQEDSAVYLCASSVPGTDTQYFGPGTRLTVL.

V is TRBV11-2 and J is TRBJ2-3; 11 bases agree with TRBD2. The CDR3 extends over 16 amino acids. The ends lost 5 bases at V and 3 bases at J; junction bases unmatched: 7. CDR1 and CDR2 from the germline V gene are SGHAT and FQNNGV. This CDR3 reads CASSPSSGRSTDTQYF. The DNA for the CDR3 is TGTGCCAGCAGCCCTTCTAGCGGGAGGTCAACAGATACGCAGTATTTT.

The chain is built from TRBV4-3 and TRBJ2-3; TRBD2 matches 15 bases. Per the germline V gene, CDR1 is LGHNA and CDR2 is YSLEER. V dropped 4 bases and J dropped 7; count of bases not matched to a gene: 6. There are 16 residues in the CDR3. CDR3 DNA: TGCGCCAGCAGCCCTGGGACTAGCGGGGGGCGAAATACGCAGTATTTT. Amino acids: CASSPGTSGGRNTQYF.

This chain joins TRBV9 and TRBJ2-7; 10 nucleotides agree with TRBD2. Unmatched junction bases numbered 2, after V lost 0 bases and J lost 2 bases. CDR1 is SGDLS, CDR2 YYNGEE, per germline. This CDR3 region has 15 residues. CDR3 sequence reads: CASSVGLAGPYEQYF. As DNA, the CDR3 is TGTGCCAGCAGCGTAGGACTAGCGGGTCCCTACGAGCAGTACTTC.

The genes are TRBV7-2 and TRBJ1-2, with unresolved D. The CDR3 totals 13 residues. Germline V gene lookup returns CDR1 SGHTA and CDR2 FQGNSA. Trimming removed 1 base at V and 3 bases at J, with 6 bases between. Written as DNA, the CDR3 is TGTGCCAGCAGCTTAGGCCAGTACTATGGCTACACCTTC. It translates to CASSLGQYYGYTF.

The chain employs TRBV30 and TRBJ1-2; 7 bases line up with TRBD1. The CDR3 consists of 13 residues. Germline loops: CDR1 GTSNPN, CDR2 SVGIG (reference sequence). V trimming: 2 bases; J trimming: 8 bases; junction bases outside the gene matches: 8. The CDR3 protein is CAWSLTGLRGYTF. The DNA for the CDR3 is TGTGCCTGGAGTTTGACAGGGTTGCGAGGCTACACCTTC.

This chain joins TRBV6-4 and TRBJ2-3, with 15 nucleotides matching TRBD2. The CDR3 sequence is 17 residues long. CDR1 and CDR2 (germline): MRHNA, SNTAGT. After removal of 4 bases from V and 2 bases from J, the junction contained 4 bases not matched to a gene. In nucleotides, the CDR3 is TGTGCCAGCAGTGCCGGGACTAGCGGGGGGACCACAGATACGCAGTATTTT. As protein: CASSAGTSGGTTDTQYF.

The genes are TRBV7-8 and TRBJ1-4; tentative D call: TRBD1 (6 bases). Germline V lookup: CDR1 SGHVS, CDR2 FQNEAQ. V was cut by 1 base and J by 7 bases, with 13 bases left in between. This CDR3 spans 15 amino acids. This chain's CDR3 is CASSLGGGVGEKLFF. CDR3 nucleotides: TGTGCCAGCAGCTTAGGTGGGGGCGTAGGTGAAAAACTGTTTTTT. Together with reference TRBV7-8 and TRBJ1-4, the CDR3 gives the full variable domain: GAGVSQSPRYKVAKRGQDVALRCDPISGHVSLFWYQQALGQGPEFLTYFQNEAQLDKSGLPSDRFFAERPEGSVSTLKIQRTQQEDSAVYLCASSLGGGVGEKLFFGSGTQLSVL.

The chain joins TRBV28 to TRBJ2-7, with 8 bases identical to TRBD2. The germline V gene has CDR1 MDHEN and CDR2 SYDVKM. The V gene end was trimmed by 11 bases and the J gene end by 3 bases; junction bases not matched to a gene: 6. The CDR3 covers 12 residues. In DNA, the CDR3 is TGTGCCCATAGCGGGGAACTCTACGAGCAGTACTTC. It encodes CAHSGELYEQYF. Full variable domain (missing parts from reference TRBV28 and TRBJ2-7): DVKVTQSSRYLVKRTGEKVFLECVQDMDHENMFWYRQDPGLGLRLIYFSYDVKMKEKGDIPEGYSVSREKKERFSLILESASTNQTSMYLCAHSGELYEQYFGPGTRLTVT.